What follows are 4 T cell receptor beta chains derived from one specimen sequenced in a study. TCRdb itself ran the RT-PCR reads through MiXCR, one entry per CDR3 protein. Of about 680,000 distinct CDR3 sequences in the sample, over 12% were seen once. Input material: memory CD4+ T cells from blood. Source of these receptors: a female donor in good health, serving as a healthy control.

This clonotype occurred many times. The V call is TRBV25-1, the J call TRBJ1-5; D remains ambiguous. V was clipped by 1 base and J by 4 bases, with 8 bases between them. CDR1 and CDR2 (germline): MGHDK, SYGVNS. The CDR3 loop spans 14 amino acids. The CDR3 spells CASSEWGGNQPQHF. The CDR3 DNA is TGTGCCAGCAGTGAATGGGGAGGGAATCAGCCCCAGCATTTT.

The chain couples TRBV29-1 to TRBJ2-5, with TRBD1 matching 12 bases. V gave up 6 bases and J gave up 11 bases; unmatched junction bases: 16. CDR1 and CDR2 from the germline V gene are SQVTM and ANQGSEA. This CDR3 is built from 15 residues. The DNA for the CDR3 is TGCAGCGTCGGTCCCGGGACAGGGGGCGGGCTTATTCAGTACTTC. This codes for CSVGPGTGGGLIQYF.

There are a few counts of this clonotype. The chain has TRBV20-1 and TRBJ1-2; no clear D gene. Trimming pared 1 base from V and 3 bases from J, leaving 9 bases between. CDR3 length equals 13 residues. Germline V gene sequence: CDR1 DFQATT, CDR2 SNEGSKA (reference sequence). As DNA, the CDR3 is TGCAGTGCTAGAGTCGGAGCCTACTATGGCTACACCTTC. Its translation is CSARVGAYYGYTF.

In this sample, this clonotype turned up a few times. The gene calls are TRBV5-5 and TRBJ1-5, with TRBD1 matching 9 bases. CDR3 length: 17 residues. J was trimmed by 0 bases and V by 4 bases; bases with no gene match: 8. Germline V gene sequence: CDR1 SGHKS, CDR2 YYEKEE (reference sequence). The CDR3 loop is CASSPGTGRNSNQPQHF. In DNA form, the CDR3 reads TGTGCCAGCAGCCCCGGGACAGGGAGAAATAGCAATCAGCCCCAGCATTTT.